The following is a TCR beta chain sequence with its context. Its antigen is still unknown. The stimulus was lysate of CMV-infected fibroblasts, around 9.3 ug/mL. CD40L/CD69 double-negative CD45RO-high memory CD4+ T cells were collected. The data belong to a study of persistence of HIV-infected CD4 T cells. Findings and caveats of the study: Compared with CD3/CD28-stimulated cells, CMV- and Gag-responding cells showed lower TCRbeta richness.

This was the immunoSEQ version 4 assay in survey mode. Method: immunoSEQ multiplex PCR; TCRdb's copy keeps in-frame clones and lacks some. The table shows roughly 34,000 clones, with about 81% occurring only once. The V gene lost 8 bases and the J gene lost 5 bases, with 11 bases spanning the gap. The length of the CDR3 is 12 residues. Germline lookup yields CDR1 SNHLY and CDR2 FYNNEI. This TCR came from an adult woman with HIV who was CMV-seropositive. The sequencing here drew on CD4+ T cells sorted from PBMCs after roughly 18-hour stimulation, taken from a patient who received antiretroviral therapy. This chain joins TRBV2 and TRBJ2-3, with D possibly matching TRBD1 (6 bases). In nucleotides, the CDR3 is TGTGCCAGCCGCCTACAGGGAGATACGCAGTATTTT. Encoded protein: CASRLQGDTQYF.